Below are 30 T cell receptor beta chains sequenced from a single sample in a study of shared clonotypes between healthy human individuals. The protocol was immunoSEQ multiplex PCR, while the TCRdb copy is restricted to in-frame clones and leaves out a portion. The data contain 2 million to 2.5 million clones, under 97% of them singletons. The source material was naive CD4+ T cells sorted from blood. Stated subset: CD45RA+ positively selected. The receptor set was obtained from a man in his late teens or twenties in good health.

This chain joins TRBV6-1 and TRBJ2-7, with 13 positions matching TRBD2. CDR1 is MNHNS and CDR2 is SASEGT in the germline V gene. Trimming cost V 4 bases and J 3 bases; bases outside gene matches: 6. CDR3 length equals 16 residues. The CDR3: CASSGGLAGSFYEQYF. DNA for the CDR3: TGTGCCAGCAGTGGGGGACTAGCGGGGAGTTTCTACGAGCAGTACTTC.

V and J are TRBV30 and TRBJ2-3, with D perhaps TRBD2 (6 bases). The V gene lost 5 bases and the J gene lost 11 bases, with 23 bases spanning the gap. The CDR3 length is 14 residues. Germline-derived CDR1 and CDR2 are GTSNPN and SVGIG (reference sequence). CDR3 bases: TGTGCCTGGGTACCGGGACTGTTGGTTTCGGAGCAGTATTTT. Translating it yields CAWVPGLLVSEQYF.

The V call is TRBV18, the J call TRBJ1-2; 9 bases are a match to TRBD1. The CDR3 spans 14 residues. Losses at the gene ends were 3 bases for V and 8 bases for J; bases not matched to a gene: 7. Germline V gene data show CDR1 as KGHSH and CDR2 as LQKENI. The CDR3 reads CASSPADRGNGYTF. The CDR3 bases are TGTGCCAGCTCACCCGCGGACAGGGGAAACGGCTACACCTTC.

The V gene is TRBV5-6, the J gene TRBJ1-5; D is perhaps TRBD1 (5 bases). The CDR3 spans 15 residues. Trimming removed 3 bases at V and 6 bases at J, with 16 bases between. Per the germline V gene, CDR1 is SGHDT and CDR2 is YYEEEE. CDR3 sequence reads: CASSSLGGIVQPQHF. CDR3 DNA: TGTGCCAGCAGCTCCCTTGGGGGTATAGTTCAGCCCCAGCATTTT.

The V gene is TRBV6-5, the J gene TRBJ1-6; D is uncertain. V shed 6 bases and J shed 6 bases, with 9 bases lying between them. This CDR3 comprises 13 residues. The V gene's germline CDR1 is MNHEY and CDR2 SVGAGI. The CDR3 loop reads CASREGRNSPLHF. The DNA of the CDR3 is TGTGCCAGCAGGGAAGGTCGTAATTCACCCCTCCACTTT.

This clone was observed a single time. CDR3 nucleotide sequence: TGTGCCAGCTCCCTTGACAATTTGGCCTATGGCTACACCTTC. Protein product: CASSLDNLAYGYTF. V usage is TRBV18 and J usage is TRBJ1-2, with no clear D. Looked up from germline, CDR1 is KGHSH and CDR2 is LQKENI. Trimming cost V 6 bases and J 4 bases, with 15 bases left between them. The CDR3 length is 14 residues.

The chain has TRBV11-2 and TRBJ1-1; D is ambiguous. V was trimmed by 2 bases and J by 4 bases, leaving 11 bases between them. CDR1 and CDR2 from the germline V gene are SGHAT and FQNNGV. The CDR3 has 14 residues. CDR3 region: CASSLLKGITEAFF. The CDR3 bases are TGTGCCAGCAGCTTACTTAAAGGTATCACTGAAGCTTTCTTT. The full variable domain, completed using reference TRBV11-2 and TRBJ1-1, is EAGVAQSPRYKIIEKRQSVAFWCNPISGHATLYWYQQILGQGPKLLIQFQNNGVVDDSQLPKDRFSAERLKGVDSTLKIQPAKLEDSAVYLCASSLLKGITEAFFGQGTRLTVV.

The rearrangement uses TRBV5-4 and TRBJ1-2; 10 bases align to TRBD1. The CDR3 extends over 15 amino acids. J gave up 7 bases and V 6 bases, and 12 bases lay outside the gene matches. Germline V CDR1 and CDR2: SGHNT, YYREEE (reference sequence). DNA of the CDR3: TGTGCCAGCAACGCCGGGACAGGGGTCCGAGCTGGCTACACCTTC. This translates into CASNAGTGVRAGYTF. Supplemented by reference TRBV5-4 and TRBJ1-2, the full variable domain reads ETGVTQSPTHLIKTRGQQVTLRCSSQSGHNTVSWYQQALGQGPQFIFQYYREEENGRGNFPPRFSGLQFPNYSSELNVNALELDDSALYLCASNAGTGVRAGYTFGSGTRLTVV.

J is TRBJ2-1 and V is TRBV6-5, with a weak D call TRBD2 (5 bases). The CDR3 loop spans 14 amino acids. CDR1 is MNHEY and CDR2 is SVGAGI in the germline V gene. V was cut by 6 bases and J by 6 bases, with 15 bases left in between. This CDR3 is CASSPSRASNEQFF. The CDR3 bases are TGTGCCAGCAGCCCTTCGCGGGCCTCCAATGAGCAGTTCTTC.

J is TRBJ1-5 and V is TRBV15; TRBD1 matches 7 bases. This CDR3 spans 14 amino acids. With 5 bases clipped from V and 6 bases from J, the junction kept 7 bases outside the gene matches. CDR1 is LNHNV, CDR2 YYDKDF, per germline (reference sequence). The DNA for the CDR3 is TGTGCCACCAGCCAAAACAGGGGACTTCAGCCCCAGCATTTT. Translation gives CATSQNRGLQPQHF. The whole variable domain, filled in from reference TRBV15 and TRBJ1-5, reads DAMVIQNPRYQVTQFGKPVTLSCSQTLNHNVMYWYQQKSSQAPKLLFHYYDKDFNNEADTPDNFQSRRPNTSFCFLDIRSPGLGDTAMYLCATSQNRGLQPQHFGDGTRLSIL.

Comments on this clone: The identical CDR3 is also encoded by other nucleotide sequences in the sample. This sequence joins TRBV6-5 and TRBJ2-7; the match to TRBD2 covers 8 bases. Losses at the gene ends were 5 bases for V and 4 bases for J; bases not matched to a gene: 7. The CDR3 loop spans 14 amino acids. Per the germline V gene, CDR1 is MNHEY and CDR2 is SVGAGI. The DNA for the CDR3 is TGTGCCAGCAGTCCGGGAGGGGGGCCTTACGAGCAGTACTTC. This gives the protein CASSPGGGPYEQYF.

This chain joins TRBV28 and TRBJ1-2, with 9 nucleotides matching TRBD1. Germline V CDR1 and CDR2: MDHEN, SYDVKM. With V trimmed by 2 bases and J by 6 bases, 4 bases remained unmatched. CDR3 length: 14 amino acids. The CDR3 DNA reads as TGTGCCAGCAGTTTAATCCGGGACAGGGATGGCTACACCTTC. Encoded protein: CASSLIRDRDGYTF.

V is TRBV7-2 and J is TRBJ2-3, with 12 bases matching TRBD2. J lost 5 bases, V lost 3 bases, and 3 bases had no gene match. This CDR3 has 15 amino acids. Germline assignment: CDR1 SGHTA and CDR2 FQGNSA. The CDR3: CASSLGGLAGDTQYF. The CDR3 nucleotides are TGTGCCAGCAGCTTGGGGGGACTAGCGGGAGATACGCAGTATTTT.

This sequence joins TRBV10-1 and TRBJ2-1, with 11 bases fitting TRBD2. V lost 4 bases and J lost 9; bases outside the gene matches: 5. The CDR3 is made up of 14 amino acids. Germline values: CDR1 WNHNN, CDR2 SYGVQD (reference sequence). CDR3 DNA: TGCGCCAGCAGTGGTAGCGGGGGGGCCAGTGAGCAGTTCTTC. Translating gives CASSGSGGASEQFF.

Concerning this clone itself: Other DNA variants within this sample encode the same CDR3. V usage is TRBV10-1 and J usage is TRBJ2-7; TRBD2 might be the D (6 bases). The CDR3 has 13 amino acids. Germline CDR1 and CDR2: WNHNN and SYGVQD (reference sequence). V was pared by 3 bases and J by 2 bases, with 8 bases between. The CDR3 sequence: CASSEGGAYEQYF. CDR3 nucleotide sequence: TGCGCCAGCAGTGAAGGAGGGGCCTACGAGCAGTACTTC.

This chain connects TRBV5-5 to TRBJ1-5, with D maybe TRBD1 (5 bases). V lost 4 bases and J 0 bases, leaving 11 bases between the germline ends. Per the germline V gene, CDR1 is SGHKS and CDR2 is YYEKEE (reference sequence). This CDR3 contains 15 residues. The CDR3 sequence: CASSPTGNSNQPQHF. The CDR3, as DNA: TGTGCCAGCAGCCCCACAGGCAATAGCAATCAGCCCCAGCATTTT. The full variable domain, completed using reference TRBV5-5 and TRBJ1-5, is DAGVTQSPTHLIKTRGQQVTLRCSPISGHKSVSWYQQVLGQGPQFIFQYYEKEERGRGNFPDRFSARQFPNYSSELNVNALLLGDSALYLCASSPTGNSNQPQHFGDGTRLSIL.

This chain links TRBV7-9 with TRBJ2-7; D is uncertain. Trimming left V 5 bases short and J 1 base short, with 9 bases between. This CDR3 spans 13 amino acids. CDR1 is SEHNR, CDR2 FQNEAQ, per germline (reference sequence). This CDR3 is CASSRGRSYEQYF. In DNA, the CDR3 is TGTGCCAGCAGCCGTGGACGGTCCTACGAGCAGTACTTC. The variable domain in full, with the rest retrieved from reference TRBV7-9 and TRBJ2-7, is DTGVSQNPRHKITKRGQNVTFRCDPISEHNRLYWYRQTLGQGPEFLTYFQNEAQLEKSRLLSDRFSAERPKGSFSTLEIQRTEQGDSAMYLCASSRGRSYEQYFGPGTRLTVT.

Remarks on this clone: Other DNA sequences of this sample code for an identical CDR3. This sequence joins TRBV7-2 and TRBJ1-1; D gene ambiguous. Germline CDR1 is SGHTA and CDR2 is FQGNSA. Trimming shortened V by 1 base and J by 4 bases, and 7 bases separated the two germline ends. The CDR3 spans 13 residues. The CDR3 nucleotides are TGTGCCAGCAGCTTAGTCCGGGGCACTGAAGCTTTCTTT. The encoded protein is CASSLVRGTEAFF.

This chain links TRBV6-5 with TRBJ2-7, with 7 bases fitting TRBD1. Germline V gene sequence: CDR1 MNHEY, CDR2 SVGAGI. This CDR3 contains 14 residues. The junction had 10 bases not matched to a gene; V was cut back by 7 bases and J by 4 bases. The CDR3 sequence: CASKPPGQSYEQYF. The CDR3 bases are TGTGCCAGCAAACCCCCGGGACAGTCTTACGAGCAGTACTTC.

This clone has a handful of counts. The chain links TRBV6-5 to TRBJ2-7, with 7 bases fitting TRBD1. Germline V gives CDR1 MNHEY, CDR2 SVGAGI. With 8 bases clipped from V and 6 bases from J, the junction kept 4 bases outside the gene matches. CDR3 length: 11 residues. Here the CDR3 reads CASATGTEQYF. For the CDR3, the DNA is TGTGCCAGCGCGACAGGGACCGAGCAGTACTTC.

In regard to this clone: Other nucleotide sequences in the sample specify the same CDR3. The J gene is TRBJ2-5, the V gene TRBV5-1; unclear D gene. The CDR3 has 14 amino acids. The V gene lost 0 bases and the J gene lost 1 base, with 7 bases spanning the gap. Germline loops: CDR1 SGHRS, CDR2 YFSETQ. CDR3 residues: CASSLELLQETQYF. DNA of the CDR3: TGCGCCAGCAGCTTGGAACTGCTCCAAGAGACCCAGTACTTC.

The gene calls are TRBV5-4 and TRBJ1-1; D uncertain. The germline gives CDR1 SGHNT, CDR2 YYREEE (reference sequence). The germline V and J ends were trimmed by 0 bases and 0 bases, with 12 bases remaining between them. CDR3 length: 16 amino acids. DNA of the CDR3: TGTGCCAGCAGCTTGGACCCCCTATACATGAACACTGAAGCTTTCTTT. Translation: CASSLDPLYMNTEAFF.

The chain is built from TRBV7-2 and TRBJ1-4; D is undetermined. Between the trimmed V and J ends, which lost 1 base and 7 bases, there was a span of 13 bases. CDR1 and CDR2 (germline): SGHTA, FQGNSA. The CDR3 contains 15 residues. Written as DNA, the CDR3 is TGTGCCAGCAGCTTAGTGGCCGGGGTTAGTGAAAAACTGTTTTTT. As protein: CASSLVAGVSEKLFF.

The V call is TRBV5-5, the J call TRBJ1-2, with D maybe TRBD1 (5 bases). Trimming removed 1 base at V and 0 bases at J, with 16 bases between. The germline V gene has CDR1 SGHKS and CDR2 YYEKEE (reference sequence). The CDR3 totals 17 residues. CDR3 coding DNA: TGTGCCAGCAGCTTGAAGGGTATGGGGCTCTCTAACTATGGCTACACCTTC. Translating it yields CASSLKGMGLSNYGYTF. The complete variable domain, with remaining parts taken from reference TRBV5-5 and TRBJ1-2, reads DAGVTQSPTHLIKTRGQQVTLRCSPISGHKSVSWYQQVLGQGPQFIFQYYEKEERGRGNFPDRFSARQFPNYSSELNVNALLLGDSALYLCASSLKGMGLSNYGYTFGSGTRLTVV.

As for this clone: This CDR3 is also generated by other DNA sequences in the sample. The gene calls are TRBV6-6 and TRBJ1-2; 8 nucleotides agree with TRBD1. J gave up 8 bases and V 6 bases, and 8 bases lay outside the gene matches. The CDR3 extends over 13 amino acids. Per the germline V gene, CDR1 is MNHNY and CDR2 is SVGAGI (reference sequence). The CDR3 sequence: CASSPGTGRGYTF. CDR3 DNA: TGTGCCAGCAGCCCCGGGACAGGCCGAGGCTACACCTTC.

The chain joins TRBV7-2 to TRBJ2-7; TRBD2 is a possible D gene (5 bases). CDR1 is SGHTA, CDR2 FQGNSA, per germline. CDR3 length: 15 amino acids. Trimming removed 5 bases at V and 3 bases at J, with 17 bases between. CDR3 loop: CASSRRGGRSYEQYF. The CDR3 DNA follows: TGTGCCAGCAGCCGCCGGGGTGGGAGAAGCTACGAGCAGTACTTC.

The chain couples TRBV15 to TRBJ1-6; 11 bases fit TRBD1. The germline V gene encodes CDR1 LNHNV and CDR2 YYDKDF (reference sequence). This CDR3 is built from 16 residues. V shed 1 base, J shed 8 bases, and the junction held 4 bases outside the gene matches. CDR3 region: CATSRGTGGVDSPLHF. Here the CDR3 DNA reads TGTGCCACCAGCAGAGGGACAGGGGGCGTTGATTCACCCCTCCACTTT.

The chain uses TRBV6-5 and TRBJ1-3; tentatively, D is TRBD1 (6 bases). V was pared by 5 bases and J by 0 bases, with 8 bases between. Germline V lookup: CDR1 MNHEY, CDR2 SVGAGI. The CDR3 runs 14 residues. As DNA, the CDR3 is TGTGCCAGCAGTGGGGGCACCTCTGGAAACACCATATATTTT. This sequence encodes CASSGGTSGNTIYF.

The J gene is TRBJ2-7, the V gene TRBV5-5, with 8 nucleotides matching TRBD1. Losses at the gene ends were 6 bases for V and 2 bases for J; bases not matched to a gene: 7. Per the germline V gene, CDR1 is SGHKS and CDR2 is YYEKEE (reference sequence). This CDR3 is built from 14 residues. Here the CDR3 DNA reads TGTGCCAGCACCTTCCAGGGGGCGACCTACGAGCAGTACTTC. Amino acid sequence: CASTFQGATYEQYF.

Note on this clone: Additional DNA sequences in this sample encode the identical CDR3. DNA of the CDR3: TGTGCCAGTAGTATAGGGGGGGCTTCCTACGAGCAGTACTTC. Translating gives CASSIGGASYEQYF. The chain carries TRBV19 and TRBJ2-7; TRBD1 or TRBD2 may be the D gene (6 bases each). In germline, CDR1 is LNHDA, CDR2 SQIVND (reference sequence). The CDR3 has 14 amino acids. V lost 1 base and J lost 1, with 8 bases in between.